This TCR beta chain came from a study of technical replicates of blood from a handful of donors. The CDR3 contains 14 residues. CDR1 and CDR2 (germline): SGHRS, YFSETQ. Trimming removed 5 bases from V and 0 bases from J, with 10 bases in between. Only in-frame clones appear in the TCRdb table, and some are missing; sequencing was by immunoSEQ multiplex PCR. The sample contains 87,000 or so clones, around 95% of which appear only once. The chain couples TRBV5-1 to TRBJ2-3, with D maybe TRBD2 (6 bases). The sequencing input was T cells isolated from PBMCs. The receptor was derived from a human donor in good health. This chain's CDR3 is CASSLATSTDTQYF. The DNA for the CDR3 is TGCGCCAGCAGTCTAGCGACAAGCACAGATACGCAGTATTTT.